This entry is about one TCR beta chain. Its antigen is not known. Triplicate sorts of about 300,000 cells per CD8+ subset. CD45RO-CCR7+CD27+CD95- marked naive CD8+ T cells. TRB cDNA libraries were made by UMI-labeled 5' RACE. TCRdb reprocessed the 5' RACE reads and stores each CDR3 protein as one record, lacking DNA. This specimen shows approximately 100,000 distinct CDR3 sequences; the ten leading clones hold 0.85% to 1.4%. The CDR3 consists of 14 residues. CDR1 and CDR2 (germline): SQVTM, ANQGSEA. The data were taken from a study of CXCR3-negative and CXCR3-positive naive CD8 T cells. General study findings and limits: The TRB CDR3s that CXCR3-positive naive cells carried were more hydrophobic than those of CXCR3-negative naive cells. Diversity was high in both naive subsets and much lower in memory cells.

The material sequenced was naive CXCR3+ CD8+ T cells from blood. Regarding subset: CD45RO-CCR7+CD27+CD95- naive CD8+ T cells expressing CXCR3 (TNR3+). This receptor was obtained from a human donor in good health. Some clones in this sample may be carry-over from other donors' samples. V is TRBV29-1 and J is TRBJ2-1. The CDR3 reads CSVELRSSYNEQFF.